The rows below give T cell receptor beta chains drawn from one sample of a study of T cell repertoires in cytomegalovirus infection. TCRdb processed the reads anew with MiXCR; each CDR3 protein has one entry. Here the sample spans about a million distinct CDR3 sequences, 30% to 40% being singletons. The antigens of these receptors remain unknown. Sequencing used cultured CD8+ T cells from PBMCs, obtained from culture after CMV antigen stimulation. The receptor source for this set is a human donor in good health (CMV status not recorded). Some clones in this sample may be carry-over from other donors' samples. The conserved cysteine and the conserved F or W are not part of the CDR3 here. A D gene is named only where the DNA matches it firmly.

j_call | d_call | v_call | cdr3_aa
TRBJ2-7 | . | TRBV10-3 | AIRGQGNEQY
TRBJ1-3 | . | TRBV12-5 | ASGLGGSGNTIY
TRBJ2-2 | TRBD2 | TRBV7-8 | ASSLVIAGGTGELF
TRBJ2-3 | TRBD2 | TRBV6-2/TRBV6-3 | ASSYPLSGGPTDTQY
TRBJ2-3 | . | TRBV7-6 | ASSPQDTDTQY
TRBJ1-2 | . | TRBV19 | ASSIKDRLRDGYT
TRBJ1-1 | TRBD1 | TRBV27 | ASSLSNRGTEAF
TRBJ2-7 | . | TRBV11-3 | ASSQAGRAHEQY
TRBJ1-1 | . | TRBV2 | ASSEGVRNTEAF
TRBJ2-3 | TRBD2 | TRBV12-3/TRBV12-4 | ASSLLGLAGPY
TRBJ1-1 | . | TRBV6-2/TRBV6-3 | ASSYARNTEAF
TRBJ2-7 | . | TRBV27 | ASSLVARGTYEQY
TRBJ2-3 | . | TRBV29-1 | SVERGLTDTQY
TRBJ2-7 | . | TRBV12-3/TRBV12-4 | ASSPTGSAEQY
TRBJ2-7 | TRBD2 | TRBV6-6 | ASSYFSSGAFSSYEQY
TRBJ2-5 | . | TRBV3-1 | ASSQDAILAEETQY
TRBJ2-7 | TRBD2 | TRBV6-5 | ASASVLAGALSYEQY
TRBJ2-2 | . | TRBV28 | ASSETGVGPTGELF
TRBJ1-5 | . | TRBV12-3/TRBV12-4 | ASSLAKGQPQH
TRBJ1-2 | . | TRBV7-9 | ASSLAGASHYGYT